The TCR beta chain under discussion was sequenced for a study of regulatory T cells in long-lasting Graves disease. Through Arm-PCR of CDR3 regions and iRepertoire HTBI primers, TCR beta libraries were built. TCRdb re-analysed the multiplex PCR reads in MiXCR, keeping a single row per CDR3 protein. The sample has roughly 380,000 distinct CDR3 sequences; 16% are singletons. Time point denoted: newly diagnosed GD, antithyroid drugs for less than 3 months. Extracted PBMC RNA gave rise to the TCR library. Study-wide results and caveats: Persistent disease preferred TRBV28, TRBJ1-2 and TRBJ2-5.

V lost 6 bases to trimming and J lost 3 bases; unmatched junction nucleotides: 7. The CDR3 is 14 amino acids. Germline CDR1 reads MNHNS; CDR2 reads SASEGT. Remarks on this clonotype: Its antigen is not identified.

This same sample was also taken into another study, of T cells in Graves' hyperthyroidism and ophthalmopathy. That publication notes: The study used the HTBI primer set for a first-round RT-PCR of the TCR CDR3.

Sequencing used peripheral blood mononuclear cells (PBMCs), obtained at new diagnosis, from a patient treated with antithyroid drugs. This TCR derives from a man aged 35-49 years with Graves disease. The J gene is TRBJ2-5, the V gene TRBV6-1; 7 nucleotides agree with TRBD2. CDR3 nucleotides: TGTGCCAGCAGCTACGGGAGGCCCGAAGAGACCCAGTACTTC. It specifies CASSYGRPEETQYF.